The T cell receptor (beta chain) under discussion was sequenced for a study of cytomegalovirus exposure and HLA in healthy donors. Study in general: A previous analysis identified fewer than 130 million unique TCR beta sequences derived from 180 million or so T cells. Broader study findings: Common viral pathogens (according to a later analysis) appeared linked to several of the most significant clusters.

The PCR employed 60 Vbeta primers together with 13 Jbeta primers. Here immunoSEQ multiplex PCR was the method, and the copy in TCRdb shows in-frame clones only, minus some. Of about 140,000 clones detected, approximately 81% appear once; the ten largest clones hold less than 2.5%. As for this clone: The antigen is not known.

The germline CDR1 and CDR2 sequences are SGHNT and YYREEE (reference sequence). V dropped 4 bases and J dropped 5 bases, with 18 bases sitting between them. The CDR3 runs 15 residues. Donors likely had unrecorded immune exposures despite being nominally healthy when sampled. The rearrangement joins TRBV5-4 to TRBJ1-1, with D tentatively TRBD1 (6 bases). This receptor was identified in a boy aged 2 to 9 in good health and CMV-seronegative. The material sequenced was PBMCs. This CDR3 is CASSTKQGPKTEAFF. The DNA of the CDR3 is TGTGCCAGCAGCACTAAACAGGGACCAAAAACTGAAGCTTTCTTT. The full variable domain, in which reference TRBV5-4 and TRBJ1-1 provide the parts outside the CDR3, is ETGVTQSPTHLIKTRGQQVTLRCSSQSGHNTVSWYQQALGQGPQFIFQYYREEENGRGNFPPRFSGLQFPNYSSELNVNALELDDSALYLCASSTKQGPKTEAFFGQGTRLTVV.